This entry lists 14 T cell receptor beta chains sequenced from one sample in a study of cytomegalovirus exposure and HLA in healthy donors. The primer mix had 60 Vbeta and 13 Jbeta primers. Data came from immunoSEQ multiplex PCR; TCRdb stores just in-frame clones and leaves some out. The sample records 130,000 or so clones, around three quarters being singletons. The sequencing input was PBMCs. The receptors here all came from a man aged 30-40 years in good health and CMV-seronegative.

The chain employs TRBV7-2 and TRBJ1-3; a possible D gene is TRBD1 (6 bases). Germline V CDR1 and CDR2: SGHTA, FQGNSA. The V end lost 5 bases, the J end lost 7 bases, and 12 bases lay between the germline ends. There are 13 residues in the CDR3. CDR3 residues: CASSRGGANTIYF. The CDR3 DNA reads TGTGCCAGCAGCCGGGGGGGGGCGAACACCATATATTTT.

This sequence joins TRBV28 and TRBJ1-5; TRBD1 matches 8 bases. The germline gives CDR1 MDHEN, CDR2 SYDVKM. V trimming: 6 bases; J trimming: 4 bases; junction bases outside the gene matches: 5. CDR3 size: 14 residues. Here the CDR3 reads CASSPDRENQPQHF. CDR3 nucleotides: TGTGCCAGCAGCCCGGACAGGGAGAATCAGCCCCAGCATTTT.

V is TRBV4-1 and J is TRBJ2-1; 11 bases are a match to TRBD2. The CDR3 runs to 17 residues. V lost 7 bases and J lost 2; bases outside the gene matches: 10. The V gene's germline CDR1 is MGHRA and CDR2 YSYEKL. The CDR3 is CASTKIWGLAAYNEQFF. The CDR3 DNA reads TGCGCCAGCACCAAAATTTGGGGACTAGCGGCCTACAATGAGCAGTTCTTC.

This clone was seen once. The chain recombines TRBV4-1 with TRBJ2-7; 10 bases line up with TRBD2. V trimming: 2 bases; J trimming: 1 base; junction bases outside the gene matches: 2. The CDR3 length is 15 residues. CDR1 is MGHRA, CDR2 YSYEKL, per germline. CDR3 protein: CASSQTSGVSYEQYF. The CDR3 DNA sequence: TGCGCCAGCAGCCAAACTAGCGGGGTTTCCTACGAGCAGTACTTC.

This clone was seen a single time. This rearrangement joins TRBV9 to TRBJ2-7, with 8 positions matching TRBD1. Per the germline V gene, CDR1 is SGDLS and CDR2 is YYNGEE. The length of the CDR3 is 14 residues. V gave up 4 bases and J gave up 2 bases; unmatched junction bases: 5. CDR3 sequence: CASSSRTGPYEQYF. In DNA, the CDR3 is TGTGCCAGCAGCAGCCGGACAGGGCCCTACGAGCAGTACTTC.

This chain connects TRBV7-8 to TRBJ2-7, with a tentative D call TRBD2 (6 bases). The V gene lost 1 base and the J gene lost 3 bases, with 10 bases spanning the gap. The V gene's germline CDR1 is SGHVS and CDR2 FQNEAQ. The CDR3 totals 14 residues. The CDR3 reads CASSLGAGFYEQYF. The CDR3 DNA sequence: TGTGCCAGCAGCTTAGGTGCGGGGTTCTACGAGCAGTACTTC.

The table lists this clone with a few counts. The chain employs TRBV7-9 and TRBJ1-3, with 8 positions matching TRBD1. The trim removed 5 bases at V and 8 bases at J, leaving 14 bases unmatched. In germline, CDR1 is SEHNR, CDR2 FQNEAQ (reference sequence). The CDR3 sequence is 16 residues long. Here the CDR3 reads CASSPWGRGREDTIYF. The CDR3 nucleotides read TGTGCCAGCAGCCCGTGGGGCAGGGGGCGCGAGGACACCATATATTTT.

The chain combines TRBV28 with TRBJ1-1; tentative D call: TRBD1 (6 bases). The CDR3 sequence is 12 residues long. CDR1 MDHEN and CDR2 SYDVKM come from the germline V gene. Between the trimmed V and J ends, which lost 7 bases and 7 bases, there was a span of 13 bases. The CDR3, as DNA: TGTGCCAGCACAACGACAGGTTTTGAAGCTTTCTTT. It codes for CASTTTGFEAFF.

This chain joins TRBV7-2 and TRBJ1-5; D is possibly TRBD1 (6 bases). V shed 4 bases and J shed 7 bases, with 11 bases lying between them. CDR1 and CDR2 (germline): SGHTA, FQGNSA. The CDR3 has 13 residues. The CDR3 sequence: CASSSEQGQPQHF. CDR3 coding DNA: TGTGCCAGCAGCTCAGAGCAGGGGCAGCCCCAGCATTTT.

The rearrangement uses TRBV4-2 and TRBJ2-4, with D possibly being TRBD1 (5 bases). Germline V lookup: CDR1 LGHNA, CDR2 YNFKEQ. V was clipped by 1 base and J by 9 bases, with 16 bases between them. This CDR3 is 15 amino acids long. CDR3: CASSQGVGLGGIQYF. The CDR3 DNA reads TGTGCCAGCAGCCAAGGGGTGGGGCTAGGTGGCATTCAGTACTTC.

The chain has TRBV6-1 and TRBJ2-7, with 13 bases identical to TRBD2. The CDR3 loop spans 15 amino acids. Trimming at V came to 8 bases and at J to 4 bases, leaving 8 bases not matched to a gene. CDR1 and CDR2 (germline): MNHNS, SASEGT. CDR3 in DNA: TGTGCCAGCGACGCCCGGGGACTAGCGGGATACGAGCAGTACTTC. The encoded protein is CASDARGLAGYEQYF.

The chain couples TRBV27 to TRBJ2-7; TRBD1 matches 9 bases. The CDR3 runs to 16 residues. V lost 6 bases, J lost 4 bases, and 13 bases stayed unmatched. The V gene's germline CDR1 is MNHEY and CDR2 SMNVEV (reference sequence). In DNA, the CDR3 is TGTGCCAGCAGCCCGTCACCTGGGACAGGGCTGTACGAGCAGTACTTC. This gives the protein CASSPSPGTGLYEQYF.

The chain couples TRBV6-1 to TRBJ1-4; 10 bases are a match to TRBD1. CDR3 length equals 11 residues. V was pared by 5 bases and J by 14 bases, with 2 bases of the junction left unmatched. Per the germline V gene, CDR1 is MNHNS and CDR2 is SASEGT. The CDR3 sequence: CASSRTGGLFF. For the CDR3, the DNA is TGTGCCAGCAGTAGGACAGGGGGTCTGTTTTTT.

This clone was picked up a small number of times. At one end the junction does not follow the germline gene, possibly because of a read error. The chain couples TRBV7-7 to TRBJ1-1; possibly TRBD1 for D (5 bases). Germline loops: CDR1 SSHAT, CDR2 FNYEAQ (reference sequence). The CDR3 length is 13 residues. DNA of the CDR3: TGTGCTAGCAGCTTGAGCAGGGACACTGAAGCTTTCTTT. Encoded protein: CASSLSRDTEAFF.